This T cell receptor beta chain was sequenced in a study of Graves' ophthalmopathy and Graves' hyperthyroidism. TCR beta CDR3 regions were amplified from RNA transcripts. First-round RT-PCR used HTBI primers; second-round multiplex PCR followed. TCRdb itself ran the multiplex PCR reads through MiXCR, one entry per CDR3 protein. The sample lists 300,000 or so distinct CDR3 sequences; roughly 15% were seen once. The V gene's germline CDR1 is MNHEY and CDR2 SMNVEV (reference sequence). There are 13 residues in the CDR3. V shed 8 bases and J shed 1 base, with 11 bases lying between them. Whole-study findings and limits: In blood, most expanded thyroid clonotypes above 0.001 frequency were also detected. Its predictions of ophthalmopathy progression gave the model 55% to 71% sensitivity and almost 75% specificity.

At least ten counts were recorded for this clonotype. The antigen is undetermined. Diagnosis was based on clinical symptoms, serum thyroxine, TRAb, thyroid ultrasound and orbital computed tomography. This TCR derives from an adult man with Graves' ophthalmopathy. The sample comprised peripheral blood. The chain carries TRBV27 and TRBJ1-1; a possible D gene is TRBD1 (5 bases). The CDR3: CASGLGGNTEAFF. Written as DNA, the CDR3 is TGTGCCAGCGGCTTGGGGGGGAACACTGAAGCTTTCTTT.